This is a list of T cell receptor beta chains from one sample in a study of tumor-infiltrating lymphocytes in primary liver carcinoma. TCRdb used MiXCR to reprocess the multiplex PCR reads, holding one entry per CDR3 protein. There are 90,000 to 150,000 distinct CDR3 sequences in the sample; approximately 70% occur only once, and roughly a tenth lies in the top ten. The sequenced sample was liver tumor tissue from sampling region 1. The receptors stem from a woman aged 60-70 years with primary liver carcinoma and hepatitis B virus infection. Each CDR3 is given with its conserved first and last residue. D genes are given only for firm matches. Some rows have no size entry. The others give once, few or many, or a class for an expanded clone.

>TRBJ2-5|NA|NA|TRBV5-4
CASSGGVTPQEAQYF
TGTGCCAGCAGCGGCGGCGTGACACCACAAGAGGCCCAGTACTTC
>TRBJ2-2|NA|NA|TRBV5-1
CASSSFIAVAVTGELFF
TGCGCCAGCAGCTCCTTTATAGCGGTGGCGGTCACCGGGGAGCTGTTTTTT
>TRBJ1-1|medium-sized|NA|TRBV11-3
CASSPRGGEVRAFF
TGTGCCAGCAGCCCTAGGGGAGGGGAGGTTCGCGCTTTCTTT
>TRBJ2-7|NA|NA|TRBV7-3
CASSLTVRDEQYF
TGTGCCAGCAGCTTAACGGTCCGGGACGAGCAGTACTTC
>TRBJ2-1|many|NA|TRBV28
CASSLQVRNEQFF
TGTGCCAGCAGTTTGCAAGTAAGAAATGAGCAGTTCTTC
>TRBJ1-1|NA|NA|TRBV7-9
CVSSLIGNTEAFF
TGTGTCAGCAGCTTAATAGGTAACACTGAAGCTTTCTTT
>TRBJ2-3|NA|TRBD2|TRBV11-2
CASSPAGGSTDTQYF
TGTGCCAGCAGCCCAGCGGGAGGGAGTACAGATACGCAGTATTTT
>TRBJ1-4|NA|TRBD1|TRBV6-6
CASRPDRGGEKLFF
TGCGCCAGCAGGCCGGACAGGGGCGGCGAAAAACTGTTTTTT
>TRBJ2-7|NA|TRBD2|TRBV29-1
CSVLTSGTSYEQCF
TGCAGCGTTTTGACTAGCGGAACCTCCTACGAGCAATGCTTC
>TRBJ1-5|many|NA|TRBV6-1
CASSESLGGQPQHF
TGTGCCAGCAGTGAAAGTCTGGGGGGTCAGCCCCAGCATTTT
>TRBJ2-1|NA|NA|TRBV11-3
CVSSLARVNEKFF
TGTGTCAGCAGCTTAGCCAGGGTAAATGAGAAGTTCTTC
>TRBJ1-1|NA|NA|TRBV11-2
CVSSLVGVSWATEAFF
TGTGTCAGCAGCTTGGTAGGGGTTAGTTGGGCCACTGAAGCTTTCTTT
>TRBJ2-1|NA|TRBD1|TRBV11-2
CARSLQGALPYNEQFF
TGTGCCAGAAGCTTACAGGGGGCCCTGCCTTACAATGAGCAGTTCTTC
>TRBJ2-5|NA|NA|TRBV10-2
CASSEAPNRVRGDTQYF
TGCGCCAGCAGTGAGGCCCCCAATCGGGTACGCGGGGATACCCAGTACTTC
>TRBJ2-2|NA|NA|TRBV11-2
CASNTTVGIGELFF
TGTGCCAGCAACACAACAGTGGGCATCGGGGAGCTGTTTTTT
>TRBJ2-1|NA|TRBD2|TRBV7-3
CASGTSGGNEQFF
TGTGCCAGCGGGACTAGCGGGGGTAATGAGCAGTTCTTC
>TRBJ1-1|NA|NA|TRBV5-4
CASSFGLAREDTEAFF
TGTGCCAGTAGCTTCGGACTTGCGCGGGAGGACACTGAAGCTTTCTTT
>TRBJ1-5|NA|TRBD1|TRBV11-2
CASSFTGDGRPQHF
TGTGCCAGCAGCTTCACAGGGGATGGTCGGCCCCAACATTTT
>TRBJ2-2|NA|NA|TRBV11-2
CANSITGDNTGELFF
TGTGCCAACAGCATAACTGGGGACAACACCGGGGAGCTGTTTTTT
>TRBJ2-1|NA|TRBD2|TRBV5-4
CASTVASGRAIEQFF
TGTGCCAGCACCGTTGCTAGCGGGAGGGCCATTGAGCAGTTCTTC
>TRBJ2-5|NA|TRBD2|TRBV6-5
CTSSFGTSRVTQYF
TGTACCAGCAGTTTCGGGACTAGTCGGGTGACCCAGTACTTC
>TRBJ1-5|NA|NA|TRBV28
CTSGLLQGGGQPQHF
TGTACCAGCGGATTGTTACAGGGTGGTGGTCAGCCCCAGCATTTT
>TRBJ2-2|few|TRBD1|TRBV5-6
CASSITTGVRTGELFF
TGTGCCAGCAGCATCACAACAGGGGTTCGCACCGGGGAGCTGTTTTTT
>TRBJ1-2|NA|NA|TRBV5-6
CASSYETPSYGYTF
TGTGCCAGCAGCTACGAGACACCAAGCTATGGCTACACCTTC
>TRBJ2-3|NA|TRBD2|TRBV7-8
CASSIGRAEDTQYF
TGTGCCAGCAGTATCGGGAGGGCCGAAGATACGCAGTATTTT
>TRBJ2-2|few|NA|TRBV28
CASSLRSSWGGELFF
TGTGCCAGCAGTTTACGGTCTTCCTGGGGCGGGGAGCTGTTTTTT
>TRBJ1-1|NA|NA|TRBV7-3
CASTPGPTNTEAFF
TGCGCCAGCACTCCTGGCCCAACCAACACTGAAGCTTTCTTT
>TRBJ2-2|NA|TRBD2|TRBV11-2
CASSYRLAGDAGELSF
TGTGCCAGCAGCTACCGATTAGCGGGAGATGCGGGGGAGCTGTCTTTT
>TRBJ2-2|NA|TRBD2|TRBV7-3
CASSLSPGSGELLF
TGTGCCAGCAGCTTAAGTCCGGGTAGCGGGGAGCTGCTTTTT
>TRBJ2-3|once|TRBD1|TRBV11-2
CASSGYRGRVRTTDTQYF
TGTGCCAGCAGCGGCTACAGGGGGCGGGTTCGGACAACAGATACGCAGTATTTT
>TRBJ2-1|NA|NA|TRBV5-1
CASRLAGEAYNEQFF
TGCGCCAGTCGACTCGCGGGTGAGGCCTACAATGAGCAGTTCTTC
>TRBJ2-6|NA|NA|TRBV28
CTSSFMTSGANVLTF
TGTACCAGCAGTTTTATGACCTCTGGGGCCAACGTCCTGACTTTC
>TRBJ1-2|few|NA|TRBV5-1
CASSFRGTNYGYTF
TGCGCCAGCAGCTTTCGGGGAACCAACTATGGCTACACCTTC
>TRBJ2-2|many|NA|TRBV6-1
CASRTAVRGTNTGELFF
TGTGCCAGCAGAACCGCCGTCCGGGGTACTAACACCGGGGAGCTGTTTTTT
>TRBJ1-6|NA|NA|TRBV11-2
CVSSLGLKSPLHF
TGCGTCAGCAGCTTGGGGCTTAAGTCACCCCTCCACTTT
>TRBJ2-2|NA|TRBD1|TRBV2
CASRAGTGASGELFF
TGTGCCAGCAGGGCCGGGACAGGGGCTTCCGGGGAGCTGTTTTTT
>TRBJ2-1|NA|TRBD2|TRBV6-5
CAGSPPGLAVLNGQFF
TGTGCTGGCAGTCCTCCGGGACTAGCGGTCCTCAATGGGCAGTTCTTC
>TRBJ1-5|many|NA|TRBV4-1
CASSQDGANGNQPQHF
TGCGCCAGCAGCCAAGATGGGGCTAACGGCAATCAGCCCCAGCATTTT
>TRBJ2-7|NA|NA|TRBV6-2/TRBV6-3
CAGSDPLLRSYEQYF
TGTGCCGGCAGTGACCCTTTATTGCGATCGTACGAGCAGTACTTC
>TRBJ2-1|few|TRBD2|TRBV4-2
CARSQAGTSHRNEQFF
TGTGCCAGGAGCCAAGCCGGGACTAGCCATCGGAATGAGCAGTTCTTC
>TRBJ2-3|NA|TRBD1|TRBV28
CASSLWDRGTDTQYF
TGTGCCAGCAGTTTGTGGGACAGGGGCACAGATACGCAGTATTTT
>TRBJ2-7|once|NA|TRBV29-1
CNVAFNLGPRCEQYF
TGCAACGTCGCTTTCAACCTCGGGCCGCGGTGCGAGCAGTACTTC